The 3 T cell receptor beta chains reported below all come from one sample, sequenced in a study of blood T cell repertoires in COVID-19. Measured with immunoSEQ multiplex PCR; TCRdb has only the in-frame clones, and not every one. The repertoire has about 120,000 clones, nearly 90% of them found once; the top ten carry 3.5% to 4%. Sequences were obtained from peripheral blood. These receptors were obtained from a woman aged 55-69 years with COVID-19, enrolled during active disease.

J is TRBJ2-1 and V is TRBV6-1, with D maybe TRBD2 (7 bases). The length of the CDR3 is 17 residues. Germline V lookup: CDR1 MNHNS, CDR2 SASEGT. Trimming cost V 0 bases and J 1 base, with 13 bases left between them. The CDR3 sequence is CASSEAGGARSYNEQFF. The CDR3 DNA sequence: TGTGCCAGCAGTGAAGCTGGGGGGGCGCGGTCCTACAATGAGCAGTTCTTC.

The rearrangement links TRBV27 to TRBJ1-5; D ambiguous. Germline-derived CDR1 and CDR2 are MNHEY and SMNVEV (reference sequence). The ends were cut back, 1 base at V and 5 bases at J, with 6 bases in the middle. The CDR3 length is 13 residues. The CDR3 DNA follows: TGTGCCAGCAGTTTATTAGTGCATCAGCCCCAGCATTTT. Amino acids: CASSLLVHQPQHF.

The rearrangement links TRBV5-1 to TRBJ1-1; D gene ambiguous. CDR3 length: 13 amino acids. Germline V gene lookup returns CDR1 SGHRS and CDR2 YFSETQ. V was clipped by 2 bases and J by 5 bases, with 10 bases between them. In DNA, the CDR3 is TGCGCCAGCAGCTTTACCCCGGGGACTGAAGCTTTCTTT. This encodes CASSFTPGTEAFF.